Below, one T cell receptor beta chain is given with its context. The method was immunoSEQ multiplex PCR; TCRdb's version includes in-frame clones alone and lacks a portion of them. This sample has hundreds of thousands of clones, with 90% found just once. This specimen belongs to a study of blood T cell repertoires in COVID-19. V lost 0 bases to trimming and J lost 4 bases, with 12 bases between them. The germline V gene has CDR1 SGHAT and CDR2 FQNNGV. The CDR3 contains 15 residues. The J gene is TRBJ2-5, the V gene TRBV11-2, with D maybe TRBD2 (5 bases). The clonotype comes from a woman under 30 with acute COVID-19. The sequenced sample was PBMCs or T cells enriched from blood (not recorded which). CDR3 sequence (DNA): TGTGCCAGCAGCTTAGACACTAGGAGGCCAGAGACCCAGTACTTC. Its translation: CASSLDTRRPETQYF.